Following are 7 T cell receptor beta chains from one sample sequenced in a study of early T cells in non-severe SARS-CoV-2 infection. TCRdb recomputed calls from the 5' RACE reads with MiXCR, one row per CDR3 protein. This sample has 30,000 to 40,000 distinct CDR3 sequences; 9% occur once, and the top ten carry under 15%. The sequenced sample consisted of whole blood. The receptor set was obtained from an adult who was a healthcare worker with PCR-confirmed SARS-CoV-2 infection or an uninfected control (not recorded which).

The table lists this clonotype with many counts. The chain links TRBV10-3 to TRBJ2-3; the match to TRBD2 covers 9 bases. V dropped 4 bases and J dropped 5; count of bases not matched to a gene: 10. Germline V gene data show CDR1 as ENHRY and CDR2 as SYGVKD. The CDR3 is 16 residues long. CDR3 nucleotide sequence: TGTGCCATCAGTGCGGGGCCTAGCGGGGTTCAAGATACGCAGTATTTT. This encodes CAISAGPSGVQDTQYF.

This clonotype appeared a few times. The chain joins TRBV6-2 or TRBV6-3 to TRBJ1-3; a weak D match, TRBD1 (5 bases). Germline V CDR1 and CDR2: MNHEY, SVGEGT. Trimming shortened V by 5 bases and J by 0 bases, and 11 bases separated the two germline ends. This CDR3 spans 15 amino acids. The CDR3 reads CASSRDSYSGNTIYF. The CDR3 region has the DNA TGTGCCAGCAGTCGAGACAGCTACTCTGGAAACACCATATATTTT.

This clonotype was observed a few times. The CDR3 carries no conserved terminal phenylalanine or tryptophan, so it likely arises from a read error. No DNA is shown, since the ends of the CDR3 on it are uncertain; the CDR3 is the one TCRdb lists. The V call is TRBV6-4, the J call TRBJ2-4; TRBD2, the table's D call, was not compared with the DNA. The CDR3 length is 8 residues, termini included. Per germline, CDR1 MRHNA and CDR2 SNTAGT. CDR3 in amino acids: CASSLGAP.

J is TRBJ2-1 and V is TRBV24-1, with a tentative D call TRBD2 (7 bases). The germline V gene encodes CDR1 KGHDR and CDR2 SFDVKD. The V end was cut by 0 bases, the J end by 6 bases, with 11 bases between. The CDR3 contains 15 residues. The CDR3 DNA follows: TGTGCCACCAGTGATTTGCGGGGGGCGCGCAATGAGCAGTTCTTC. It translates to CATSDLRGARNEQFF.

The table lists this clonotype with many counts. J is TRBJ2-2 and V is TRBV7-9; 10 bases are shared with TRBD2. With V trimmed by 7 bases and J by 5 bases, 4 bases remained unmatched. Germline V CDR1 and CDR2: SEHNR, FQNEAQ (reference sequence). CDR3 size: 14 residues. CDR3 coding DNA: TGTGCCAGCATGCTGACTAGCGGGACCGGGGAGCTGTTTTTT. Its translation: CASMLTSGTGELFF.

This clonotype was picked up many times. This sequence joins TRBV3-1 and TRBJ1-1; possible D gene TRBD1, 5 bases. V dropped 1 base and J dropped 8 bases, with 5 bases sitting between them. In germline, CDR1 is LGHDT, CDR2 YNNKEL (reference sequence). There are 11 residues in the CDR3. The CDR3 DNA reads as TGTGCCAGCAGCCAAGCAGGGGAAGCTTTCTTT. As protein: CASSQAGEAFF.

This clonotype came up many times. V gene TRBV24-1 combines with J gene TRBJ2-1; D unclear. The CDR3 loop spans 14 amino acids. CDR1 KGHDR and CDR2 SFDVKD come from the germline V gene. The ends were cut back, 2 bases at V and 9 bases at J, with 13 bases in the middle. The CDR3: CATSDSAPRFEQFF. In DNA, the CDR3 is TGTGCCACCAGTGATTCGGCTCCTCGTTTTGAGCAGTTCTTC.